The T cell receptor beta chain described here comes from a study of blood T cell repertoires in COVID-19. The V gene end was trimmed by 5 bases and the J gene end by 0 bases; junction bases not matched to a gene: 15. Per germline, CDR1 SGHRS and CDR2 YFSETQ. CDR3 length: 19 residues. Profiled with immunoSEQ multiplex PCR; TCRdb holds only in-frame clones, not every one. The sample has approximately 290,000 clones, 90% seen once. Material for sequencing was PBMCs or T cells enriched from blood (not recorded which). The sequence came from a woman aged 18-29 years with acute COVID-19. The chain couples TRBV5-1 to TRBJ2-1; 9 bases line up with TRBD1. The DNA of the CDR3 is TGCGCCAGCAGACAATGGACAGGGGCCTTAACGAGCTCCTACAATGAGCAGTTCTTC. As protein: CASRQWTGALTSSYNEQFF.